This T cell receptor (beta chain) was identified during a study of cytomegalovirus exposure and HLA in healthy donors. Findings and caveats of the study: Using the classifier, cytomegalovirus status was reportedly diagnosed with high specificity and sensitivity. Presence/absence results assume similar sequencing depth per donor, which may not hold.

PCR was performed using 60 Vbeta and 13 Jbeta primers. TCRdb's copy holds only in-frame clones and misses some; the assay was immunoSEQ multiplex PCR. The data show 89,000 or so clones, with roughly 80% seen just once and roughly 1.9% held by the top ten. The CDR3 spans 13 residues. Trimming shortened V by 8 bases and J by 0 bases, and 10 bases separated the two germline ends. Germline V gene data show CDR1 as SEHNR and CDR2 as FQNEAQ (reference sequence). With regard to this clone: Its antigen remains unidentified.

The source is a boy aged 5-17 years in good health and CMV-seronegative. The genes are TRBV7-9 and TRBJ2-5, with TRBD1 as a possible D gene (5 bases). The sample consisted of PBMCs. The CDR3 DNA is TGTGCCAGCCAGGCAGGGTACCAAGAGACCCAGTACTTC. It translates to CASQAGYQETQYF.